This TCR beta chain is from a study of blood T cell repertoires in COVID-19. Germline CDR1 LGHDT, CDR2 YNNKEL (reference sequence). The V segment lost 0 bases and the J segment 13 bases; nucleotides outside the gene matches: 11. The length of the CDR3 is 15 residues. Libraries were prepared by immunoSEQ multiplex PCR; TCRdb keeps only in-frame clonotypes and omits some of them. This sample has over 200,000 clones, with roughly 84% found just once. The sample comprised peripheral blood. The rearrangement links TRBV3-1 (or the pseudogene TRBV3-2) to TRBJ2-1, with 8 bases aligning to TRBD2. This clonotype was obtained from a middle-aged man with active or convalescent COVID-19. CDR3 nucleotides: TGTGCCAGCAGCCAAGACTATGGACGGTTAGCGGGACAGTTCTTC. It is translated as CASSQDYGRLAGQFF.